The next 18 T cell receptor beta chains were all read from a single sample in a study of blood T cell repertoires in COVID-19. The repertoire was sequenced with immunoSEQ multiplex PCR; TCRdb's copy has only in-frame clones and lacks some. In the table there are 85,000 to 90,000 clones, over 75% of which are singletons. The specimen was peripheral blood. These receptors were obtained from a woman aged 80 or over with active or convalescent COVID-19.

The chain uses TRBV5-1 and TRBJ1-5; TRBD1 matches at 9 bases. The germline V gene has CDR1 SGHRS and CDR2 YFSETQ. Losses at the gene ends were 0 bases for V and 1 base for J; bases not matched to a gene: 2. The CDR3 extends over 16 amino acids. CDR3 coding DNA: TGCGCCAGCAGCTTGGGGGACAGGGACAGCAATCAGCCCCAGCATTTT. Its translation is CASSLGDRDSNQPQHF.

The J gene is TRBJ2-3, the V gene TRBV2; unclear D gene. Germline assignment: CDR1 SNHLY and CDR2 FYNNEI. CDR3 length equals 12 residues. With 6 bases removed from V and 2 bases from J, the gap between germline ends came to 6 bases. The CDR3 bases are TGTGCCAGCAGCGGAGACACAGATACGCAGTATTTT. This gives the protein CASSGDTDTQYF.

The chain recombines TRBV25-1 with TRBJ1-1; no reliable D call. Trimming left V 3 bases short and J 6 bases short, with 17 bases between. Germline CDR1 MGHDK, CDR2 SYGVNS. The CDR3 runs 15 residues. CDR3 sequence (DNA): TGTGCCAGCAGTGAGACGACACACCTTGGCGCTGAAGCTTTCTTT. This codes for CASSETTHLGAEAFF.

The V and J genes are TRBV28 and TRBJ2-3; the D gene is possibly TRBD2 (6 bases). Germline values: CDR1 MDHEN, CDR2 SYDVKM. The CDR3 is 17 amino acids. Trimming pared 3 bases from V and 2 bases from J, leaving 18 bases between. In DNA, the CDR3 is TGTGCCAGCAGTTTTCCCCCCCTAGCGCGACTCACAGATACGCAGTATTTT. It yields the protein CASSFPPLARLTDTQYF. The full variable domain, in which reference TRBV28 and TRBJ2-3 provide the parts outside the CDR3, is DVKVTQSSRYLVKRTGEKVFLECVQDMDHENMFWYRQDPGLGLRLIYFSYDVKMKEKGDIPEGYSVSREKKERFSLILESASTNQTSMYLCASSFPPLARLTDTQYFGPGTRLTVL.

This rearrangement joins TRBV19 to TRBJ1-1, with 7 bases aligning to TRBD1. Per the germline V gene, CDR1 is LNHDA and CDR2 is SQIVND (reference sequence). CDR3 length: 12 residues. J was trimmed by 4 bases and V by 5 bases; bases with no gene match: 1. In DNA form, the CDR3 reads TGTGCCAGTAGTCACAGGGGCACTGAAGCTTTCTTT. It encodes CASSHRGTEAFF.

The chain employs TRBV19 and TRBJ2-5; a possible D gene is TRBD1 (5 bases). CDR1 and CDR2 from the germline V gene are LNHDA and SQIVND (reference sequence). This CDR3 is built from 11 residues. The germline V and J ends were trimmed by 4 bases and 5 bases, with 5 bases remaining between them. The CDR3 DNA is TGTGCCAGTAGTACAGGGGAGACCCAGTACTTC. This gives the protein CASSTGETQYF.

This chain links TRBV21-1 with TRBJ2-3; TRBD2, as called in the table, went unchecked against the DNA. TRBV21-1 is termed a pseudogene. The CDR3 is made up of 12 amino acids. The CDR3 is CAGPGGQDTQYF. CDR3 bases: TGTGCCGGCCCGGGGGGGCAAGATACGCAGTATTTT.

This sequence joins TRBV11-2 and TRBJ2-7, with 7 bases identical to TRBD2. The CDR3 length is 14 residues. In germline, CDR1 is SGHAT, CDR2 FQNNGV. V trimming: 4 bases; J trimming: 2 bases; junction bases outside the gene matches: 5. As DNA, the CDR3 is TGTGCCAGCAGCTCCCCGACTAGCACCTACGAGCAGTACTTC. This gives the protein CASSSPTSTYEQYF.

This rearrangement joins TRBV12-5 to TRBJ1-3, with 7 bases matching TRBD1. V lost 5 bases, J lost 1 base, and 5 bases stayed unmatched. The CDR3 is made up of 15 amino acids. From germline, CDR1 is LGHNT and CDR2 FRNRAP. CDR3 in DNA: TGTGCTAGTGGTGCAGGGGGAAATTCTGGAAACACCATATATTTT. Amino acid sequence: CASGAGGNSGNTIYF.

This clone came up a few times. The rearrangement links TRBV5-4 to TRBJ1-2; no reliable D call. CDR1 SGHNT and CDR2 YYREEE come from the germline V gene (reference sequence). Trimming took 2 bases from V and 8 from J, leaving 13 bases between them. The CDR3 runs 13 residues. The CDR3 nucleotides are TGTGCCAGCAGCTTCACGGCGACAATGGGCTACACCTTC. This translates into CASSFTATMGYTF.

The chain links TRBV29-1 to TRBJ2-1; 7 nucleotides align to TRBD2. CDR1 and CDR2 from the germline V gene are SQVTM and ANQGSEA. The CDR3 consists of 16 residues. V trimming: 7 bases; J trimming: 7 bases; junction bases outside the gene matches: 19. In DNA form, the CDR3 reads TGCAGCGGGGTCCCTCCGGGAGCGTACGGGGGGAATGAGCAGTTCTTC. It codes for CSGVPPGAYGGNEQFF.

The rearrangement uses TRBV30 and TRBJ1-2; possible D gene TRBD1, 5 bases. V was pared by 1 base and J by 3 bases, with 12 bases between. From germline, CDR1 is GTSNPN and CDR2 SVGIG (reference sequence). The CDR3 spans 14 residues. The CDR3: CAWSAPGGYYGYTF. DNA of the CDR3: TGTGCCTGGAGTGCCCCCGGGGGTTACTATGGCTACACCTTC.

The V gene is TRBV6-6, the J gene TRBJ1-1; no reliable D call. The CDR3 covers 13 residues. V lost 1 base and J 3 bases, leaving 6 bases between the germline ends. Per germline, CDR1 MNHNY and CDR2 SVGAGI (reference sequence). The CDR3 coding sequence is TGTGCCAGCAGTTACTTCGGTGACACTGAAGCTTTCTTT. Its translation is CASSYFGDTEAFF.

J is TRBJ1-2 and V is TRBV2; 8 bases are shared with TRBD1. Germline CDR1 is SNHLY and CDR2 is FYNNEI. After removal of 5 bases from V and 9 bases from J, the junction contained 8 bases not matched to a gene. The length of the CDR3 is 13 residues. The CDR3 coding sequence is TGTGCCAGCAGTTTGGACAGGGACGGAAGCTACACCTTC. Its protein is CASSLDRDGSYTF.

This clone has only a few counts. The chain combines TRBV7-3 with TRBJ2-7, with a tentative D call TRBD2 (5 bases). Germline V lookup: CDR1 SGHTA, CDR2 FQGTGA. The CDR3 consists of 14 residues. V lost 1 base and J 2 bases, leaving 9 bases between the germline ends. In DNA form, the CDR3 reads TGTGCCAGCAGCTTAAAGAGCGGTCCCTACGAGCAGTACTTC. This codes for CASSLKSGPYEQYF.

A single count supports this clone. The J gene is TRBJ1-1, the V gene TRBV19; D is unclear. This CDR3 is 11 amino acids long. Germline CDR1 reads LNHDA; CDR2 reads SQIVND (reference sequence). Trimming cost V 7 bases and J 11 bases, with 14 bases left between them. The CDR3 is CASISPPEAFF. DNA for the CDR3: TGTGCCAGTATTTCCCCACCGGAGGCTTTCTTT.

The gene calls are TRBV2 and TRBJ1-2; 7 bases are a match to TRBD1. The CDR3 spans 13 residues. V lost 8 bases and J lost 5; bases outside the gene matches: 8. Germline V gives CDR1 SNHLY, CDR2 FYNNEI. In DNA, the CDR3 is TGTGCCAGCGAGGGGGCGGGGAAGTATGGCTACACCTTC. Amino acid sequence: CASEGAGKYGYTF.

The chain links TRBV7-3 to TRBJ2-7; 8 nucleotides line up with TRBD1. Germline V gene lookup returns CDR1 SGHTA and CDR2 FQGTGA. V shed 2 bases and J 7 bases; nucleotides not matched to a gene: 4. The CDR3 sequence is 13 residues long. CDR3: CASSLGQGGEQYF. The CDR3 coding sequence is TGTGCCAGCAGCTTAGGACAGGGCGGGGAGCAGTACTTC.